The clone carrying this T cell receptor (beta chain) has a handful of counts. They built TCR cDNA with 5'RACE template switching, a step that put in a universal primer site and UMIs. TCRdb redid the calling of the 5' RACE reads with MiXCR, one entry per CDR3 protein. The sample has about 330,000 distinct CDR3 sequences; 4.1% are singletons. This sample was included in a study of T cells after yellow fever vaccination. Background on the study: SMART-Seq v4 Ultra Low Input prepared libraries from low-cell fractions.

CDR1 MDHEN and CDR2 SYDVKM come from the germline V gene. Trimming cost V 5 bases and J 3 bases, with 7 bases left between them. The CDR3 is made up of 12 amino acids. This clonotype originated in a man aged 18 to 30 who received the YFV17D yellow fever vaccine. Here the sequenced sample was PBMCs, taken 5 days after the yellow fever booster vaccination. The chain combines TRBV28 with TRBJ1-1; unclear D gene. CDR3: CASSTQYTEAFF. CDR3 in DNA: TGTGCCAGCAGTACCCAGTACACTGAAGCTTTCTTT. The full variable domain, rest sourced from reference TRBV28 and TRBJ1-1, is DVKVTQSSRYLVKRTGEKVFLECVQDMDHENMFWYRQDPGLGLRLIYFSYDVKMKEKGDIPEGYSVSREKKERFSLILESASTNQTSMYLCASSTQYTEAFFGQGTRLTVV.